The 24 T cell receptor beta chains below all came from one sample that was sequenced in a study of molecular identifiers for immune sequencing clone quantification. TCRdb used MiXCR to reprocess the PCR reads, holding one entry per CDR3 protein. The table includes roughly 320,000 distinct CDR3 sequences, about a quarter detected once. Input material: naive CD8+ T cells from blood, with Jurkat cell RNA spiked in. The subset: FACS-sorted CD8+CD4-CCR7+CD45RA+ naive T cells. These receptors were obtained from a human donor in good health. Some libraries in this study had Jurkat cell RNA spiked in.

On this clonotype: One junction end does not reproduce the germline sequence, and a read error may be involved. This chain joins TRBV29-1 and TRBJ2-4, with D possibly TRBD2 on 5 matching bases. This CDR3 spans 13 amino acids. Per germline, CDR1 SQVTM and CDR2 ANQGSEA. The CDR3 DNA sequence: TGCAGCGCTCACCTAGCAACCAAAAACATTCAGCACTTC. It translates to CSAHLATKNIQHF.

This chain links TRBV6-6 with TRBJ2-1, with a tentative D call TRBD2 (7 bases). This CDR3 is built from 16 residues. Per germline, CDR1 MNHNY and CDR2 SVGAGI (reference sequence). The V end was cut by 7 bases, the J end by 7 bases, with 23 bases between. CDR3 region: CASTPGGGAPRNEQFF. The CDR3, as DNA: TGTGCCAGCACTCCTGGGGGGGGGGCGCCGCGGAATGAGCAGTTCTTC.

Many counts were recorded for this clonotype. This chain links TRBV7-2 with TRBJ2-4; D is perhaps TRBD1 or TRBD2 (5 bases each). The germline V and J ends were trimmed by 1 base and 3 bases, with 10 bases remaining between them. This CDR3 is 15 amino acids long. Germline CDR1 SGHTA, CDR2 FQGNSA. CDR3 DNA: TGTGCCAGCAGCTTAGTCGGGGACGGCAAAAACATTCAGTACTTC. Protein product: CASSLVGDGKNIQYF.

Concerning this clonotype: Possible read error: a much larger clone is one base away. The chain couples TRBV7-8 to TRBJ1-1, with 8 bases fitting TRBD1. The CDR3 extends over 12 amino acids. Germline assignment: CDR1 SGHVS and CDR2 FQNEAQ. CDR3 protein: CDSRAGGEEAFF. The CDR3 coding sequence is TGTGACAGCAGAGCAGGGGGCGAGGAAGCTTTCTTT.

Worth noting for this clonotype: With a much larger clone just one base away, this may be a read error. The chain carries TRBV28 and TRBJ2-7; the D gene is possibly TRBD1 (5 bases). The CDR3 is made up of 15 amino acids. Germline V lookup: CDR1 MDHEN, CDR2 SYDVKM. The CDR3 spells CASSQKHQGSYVQYF. CDR3 sequence (DNA): TGTGCCAGCAGTCAAAAGCACCAGGGTTCCTACGTGCAGTACTTC. Full variable domain (remainder filled in from reference TRBV28 and TRBJ2-7): DVKVTQSSRYLVKRTGEKVFLECVQDMDHENMFWYRQDPGLGLRLIYFSYDVKMKEKGDIPEGYSVSREKKERFSLILESASTNQTSMYLCASSQKHQGSYVQYFGPGTRLTVT.

Worth noting for this clonotype: One base away lies a much larger clone, so this may be a sequencing read error. The rearrangement joins TRBV5-6 to TRBJ2-2; TRBD1 might be the D (6 bases). CDR1 is SGHDT and CDR2 is YYEEEE in the germline V gene. V lost 5 bases to trimming and J lost 0 bases, with 14 bases between them. There are 16 residues in the CDR3. CDR3 amino acids: CASSYRDKANTGELFF. As DNA, the CDR3 is TGTGCCAGCAGTTACCGGGACAAGGCGAACACCGGGGAGCTGTTTTTT.

This clonotype was counted a few times. The chain carries TRBV19 and TRBJ2-7; D gene ambiguous. The CDR3 has 14 residues. Germline V gene sequence: CDR1 LNHDA, CDR2 SQIVND (reference sequence). V was cut by 7 bases and J by 5 bases, with 18 bases left in between. This CDR3 is CASTVEDLWNEQYF. CDR3 nucleotides: TGTGCCAGTACAGTCGAGGATCTCTGGAACGAGCAGTACTTC.

Note on this clonotype: This sequence may be a read error, since a much larger clone differs from it by one base. This chain joins TRBV6-2 or TRBV6-3 and TRBJ2-7, with D possibly called TRBD1 or TRBD2 (5 bases each). This CDR3 is 13 amino acids long. Germline lookup yields CDR1 MNHEY and CDR2 SVGEGT. The CDR3 reads CASSRDASYERYF. CDR3 DNA: TGTGCCAGCAGCCGGGACGCAAGCTACGAGCGGTACTTC.

The table lists this clonotype with a few counts. The chain is built from TRBV10-2 and TRBJ1-2; 8 bases align to TRBD1. V lost 5 bases and J lost 5; bases outside the gene matches: 7. From germline, CDR1 is WSHSY and CDR2 SAAADI. CDR3 length: 14 amino acids. In DNA form, the CDR3 reads TGCGCCAGCAGTTTGGACAGGGAGGGGTATGGCTACACCTTC. Encoded protein: CASSLDREGYGYTF.

The rearrangement joins TRBV5-4 to TRBJ2-7; possibly TRBD1 or TRBD2 for D (6 bases each). The CDR3 runs 15 residues. The V gene lost 3 bases and the J gene lost 5 bases, with 18 bases spanning the gap. Germline V lookup: CDR1 SGHNT, CDR2 YYREEE (reference sequence). The CDR3 coding sequence is TGTGCCAGCAGCTGGGGGGCGGCGTCGGCGAACGAGCAGTACTTC. This codes for CASSWGAASANEQYF.

This clonotype appeared a few times. The rearrangement links TRBV6-2 or TRBV6-3 to TRBJ2-2, with D unclear. V gave up 2 bases and J gave up 0 bases, with 13 bases separating them. The CDR3 loop spans 17 amino acids. Germline loops: CDR1 MNHEY, CDR2 SVGEGT. CDR3 protein: CASSYLLIFANTGELFF. The CDR3 DNA sequence: TGTGCCAGCAGTTACCTCCTTATTTTCGCGAACACCGGGGAGCTGTTTTTT.

The table lists this clonotype with a few counts. The chain has TRBV10-2 and TRBJ1-5, with no clear D. Germline V gene data show CDR1 as WSHSY and CDR2 as SAAADI. Trimming stripped 6 bases from V and 1 base from J, with 10 bases between. There are 14 residues in the CDR3. Here the CDR3 reads CASRPGGSNQPQHF. The CDR3 region has the DNA TGCGCCAGCAGGCCAGGCGGGAGCAATCAGCCCCAGCATTTT.

The sample holds a few counts of this clonotype. The chain recombines TRBV28 with TRBJ2-1; TRBD2 matches at 11 bases. V was clipped by 6 bases and J by 8 bases; unmatched bases: 12. CDR1 MDHEN and CDR2 SYDVKM come from the germline V gene. The CDR3 runs to 16 residues. In nucleotides, the CDR3 is TGTGCCAGCAGCTCTCTCCGACTAGCGGGGATGGATGAGCAGTTCTTC. It is translated as CASSSLRLAGMDEQFF.

V usage is TRBV20-1 and J usage is TRBJ2-7; 7 bases fit TRBD2. This CDR3 spans 12 amino acids. Losses at the gene ends were 6 bases for V and 9 bases for J; bases not matched to a gene: 11. Germline-derived CDR1 and CDR2 are DFQATT and SNEGSKA (reference sequence). This chain's CDR3 is CSATYWGEGQYF. The CDR3 nucleotides are TGCAGTGCCACCTACTGGGGGGAGGGGCAGTACTTC.

There are a few counts of this clonotype. The chain has TRBV19 and TRBJ1-5; TRBD1 matches at 8 bases. The CDR3 covers 14 residues. J lost 7 bases, V lost 9 bases, and 11 bases had no gene match. Germline CDR1 LNHDA, CDR2 SQIVND (reference sequence). CDR3 in amino acids: CASDPSGGLQPQHF. CDR3 coding DNA: TGTGCCAGCGATCCTTCAGGGGGCCTCCAGCCCCAGCATTTT.

The chain has TRBV4-1 and TRBJ1-1; weak D call: TRBD1 (5 bases). The germline CDR1 and CDR2 sequences are MGHRA and YSYEKL. The V gene lost 6 bases and the J gene lost 6 bases, with 11 bases spanning the gap. This CDR3 has 12 amino acids. DNA for the CDR3: TGCGCCAGCAGAGGGGACGGGGCTGAAGCTTTCTTT. Protein product: CASRGDGAEAFF.

This clonotype was detected only a few times. J is TRBJ2-7 and V is TRBV27, with 9 bases lining up with TRBD1. J was trimmed by 5 bases and V by 8 bases; bases with no gene match: 13. CDR1 and CDR2 (germline): MNHEY, SMNVEV (reference sequence). The CDR3 runs to 15 residues. CDR3 loop: CASGLTGTGHDEQYF. CDR3 DNA: TGTGCCAGCGGATTGACCGGGACAGGGCACGACGAGCAGTACTTC.

As concerns this clonotype: A read error may explain this, as a much larger clone is one base away. V gene TRBV10-1 combines with J gene TRBJ2-2; D uncertain. This CDR3 has 13 amino acids. Germline lookup yields CDR1 WNHNN and CDR2 SYGVQD (reference sequence). CDR3 coding DNA: TGCACCAGCAGTGAAATCTTGGGGGGGGAGCTGTTTTTT. Translated: CTSSEILGGELFF.

The V call is TRBV6-1, the J call TRBJ1-2; tentative D call: TRBD1 (6 bases). Per the germline V gene, CDR1 is MNHNS and CDR2 is SASEGT. CDR3 size: 17 residues. V gave up 0 bases and J gave up 2 bases, with 16 bases separating them. The DNA of the CDR3 is TGTGCCAGCAGTGAAGCCAATACAGGGCTCTGGAACTATGGCTACACCTTC. This translates into CASSEANTGLWNYGYTF.

This chain connects TRBV27 to TRBJ2-7, with 9 positions matching TRBD2. CDR3 size: 15 residues. The V segment lost 3 bases and the J segment 4 bases; nucleotides outside the gene matches: 7. Germline-derived CDR1 and CDR2 are MNHEY and SMNVEV (reference sequence). The CDR3 DNA reads TGTGCCAGCAGTTTTTCCGTAGCGGGGGCTTACGAGCAGTACTTC. Amino acid sequence: CASSFSVAGAYEQYF.

Only one count was recorded for this clonotype. A clone one base away is much larger, so this may be a read error. CDR3 residues: CAGRPNRDRSNEKLFF. The CDR3 DNA reads as TGTGCCGGCAGGCCGAACCGGGACAGATCTAATGAAAAACTGTTTTTT. The chain joins TRBV6-4 to TRBJ1-4; the match to TRBD1 covers 7 bases. Germline assignment: CDR1 MRHNA and CDR2 SNTAGT. The CDR3 covers 16 residues.

This rearrangement joins TRBV3-1 to TRBJ2-6; D uncertain. The CDR3 is 17 residues long. Per germline, CDR1 LGHDT and CDR2 YNNKEL (reference sequence). Trimming stripped 1 base from V and 2 bases from J, with 12 bases between. The CDR3 here is CASSQVTTIAGANVLTF. DNA of the CDR3: TGTGCCAGCAGCCAAGTTACTACAATAGCTGGGGCCAACGTCCTGACTTTC.

This chain uses TRBV5-6 with TRBJ2-2; D is unresolved. V was shortened by 0 bases and J by 2 bases, with 5 bases between the two germline ends. Germline V gene sequence: CDR1 SGHDT, CDR2 YYEEEE. The CDR3 is 14 residues long. The CDR3 region is CASSLVRNTGELFF. CDR3 nucleotides: TGTGCCAGCAGCTTGGTCAGAAACACCGGGGAGCTGTTTTTT.

With respect to this clonotype: A much larger clone differs by one base, so this may be a read error. CDR3 bases: TGCGCCAGCAGCCAAGATTTCACGAAGACCGGGGAGCTGTTTTTT. Translation: CASSQDFTKTGELFF. This chain uses TRBV4-3 with TRBJ2-2; D uncertain. The CDR3 extends over 15 amino acids. Germline CDR1 is LGHNA and CDR2 is YSLEER.